This T cell receptor (beta chain) was obtained from a study of control samples from healthy donors and cancer patients. The CDR3 loop spans 16 amino acids. The V end lost 3 bases, the J end lost 1 base, and 15 bases lay between the germline ends. Germline lookup yields CDR1 MDHEN and CDR2 SYDVKM. Sequenced by immunoSEQ multiplex PCR; TCRdb stores in-frame clones only, minus some. In the table there are 130,000 or so clones, around 87% of which are singletons. This clone was detected once. The V and J genes are TRBV28 and TRBJ1-1, with D perhaps matching TRBD1 (5 bases). The sequence was collected from a man in his 60s in good health. Sequencing used blood. Written as DNA, the CDR3 is TGTGCCAGCAGTTTGGGCGGGGGAGGTAGGAACACTGAAGCTTTCTTT. Translating it yields CASSLGGGGRNTEAFF.